This TCR beta chain was recorded in a study of molecular identifiers for immune sequencing clone quantification. In its sample, this clonotype was seen a few times. CDR3 size: 15 residues. V was shortened by 6 bases and J by 0 bases, with 12 bases between the two germline ends. TCRdb reprocessed the PCR reads via MiXCR and lists one record per CDR3 protein. In the table there are 45,000 to 60,000 distinct CDR3 sequences, around 33% of which are singletons. This chain uses TRBV12-3 or TRBV12-4 with TRBJ2-4; D is undetermined. The sequenced sample consisted of naive CD8+ T cells from blood, with Jurkat cell RNA spiked in. Subset in this sample: FACS-sorted CD8+CD4-CCR7+CD45RA+ naive T cells. This receptor was identified in a human donor in good health. Some libraries in this study had Jurkat cell RNA spiked in. The chain's CDR3 is CASRPGFLAKNIQYF. CDR3 nucleotides: TGTGCCAGCAGGCCCGGGTTTTTAGCCAAAAACATTCAGTACTTC.